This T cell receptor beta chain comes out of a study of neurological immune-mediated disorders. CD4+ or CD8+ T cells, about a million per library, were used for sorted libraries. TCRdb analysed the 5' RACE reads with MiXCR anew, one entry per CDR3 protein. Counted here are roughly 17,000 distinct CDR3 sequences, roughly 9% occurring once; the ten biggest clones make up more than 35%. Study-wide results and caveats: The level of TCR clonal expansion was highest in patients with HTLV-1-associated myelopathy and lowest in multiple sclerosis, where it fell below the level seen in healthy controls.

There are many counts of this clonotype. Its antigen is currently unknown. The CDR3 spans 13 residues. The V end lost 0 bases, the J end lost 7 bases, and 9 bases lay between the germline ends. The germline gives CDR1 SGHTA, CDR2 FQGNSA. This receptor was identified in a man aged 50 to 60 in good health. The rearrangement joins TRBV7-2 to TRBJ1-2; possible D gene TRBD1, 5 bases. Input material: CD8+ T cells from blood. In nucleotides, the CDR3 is TGTGCCAGCAGCTTAGCAGGGGAAGTTGGCTACACCTTC. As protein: CASSLAGEVGYTF.